This is a list of T cell receptor beta chains from one sample in a study of long-term antiretroviral therapy in people with HIV. Clones were sequenced by immunoSEQ multiplex PCR, and TCRdb holds only the in-frame ones, with some missing. The sample gives 12,000 or so clones, under 85% of which show up once; more than 9% is in the top ten. The sequences come from unsorted PBMCs, collected 0.8 years before starting antiretroviral therapy. Receptors were obtained from a woman aged 40 to 50 with HIV. CDR3s include the opening cysteine and the closing phenylalanine or tryptophan. The D gene is left open where the match is weak. Expanded clones get a size class; other rows say once, few or many, or leave the size out.

d_gene	abundance	len	v_gene	j_gene	CDR3aa	CDR3nt
TRBD1	once	14	TRBV28	TRBJ2-1	CASSVDRMDDEQFF	TGTGCCAGCAGTGTGGACAGGATGGACGATGAGCAGTTCTTC
-	-	15	TRBV6-1	TRBJ2-5	CASREPTRHGETQYF	TGTGCCAGCAGGGAGCCCACTAGGCACGGAGAGACCCAGTACTTC
-	-	15	TRBV29-1	TRBJ1-2	CSVEAGYGVTEGYTF	TGCAGCGTTGAAGCTGGGTACGGCGTGACGGAGGGCTACACCTTC
TRBD2	-	13	TRBV7-2	TRBJ2-1	CASSTLAGAAGFF	TGTGCCAGCAGCACCCTAGCGGGGGCGGCGGGGTTCTTC
TRBD1	-	14	TRBV5-6	TRBJ1-1	CASSLSGGGIEAFF	TGTGCCAGCAGCTTGTCAGGGGGCGGGATTGAAGCTTTCTTT
-	-	15	TRBV18	TRBJ2-1	CASSPMGSSYNEQFF	TGTGCCAGCTCACCTATGGGGAGCTCCTACAATGAGCAGTTCTTC
-	-	12	TRBV7-2	TRBJ1-1	CASSLGGPEAFF	TGTGCCAGCAGCTTAGGTGGACCTGAAGCTTTCTTT
-	-	13	TRBV7-2	TRBJ1-3	CASSSSTGNTIYF	TGTGCCAGCAGCTCGTCTACTGGAAACACCATATATTTT
-	few	14	TRBV27	TRBJ1-2	CASSSGTLNYGYTF	TGTGCCAGCAGTTCTGGTACCTTGAACTATGGCTACACCTTC
-	-	15	TRBV28	TRBJ1-5	CASSFFQGSNQPQHF	TGTGCCAGCAGTTTTTTCCAGGGAAGCAATCAGCCCCAGCATTTT
-	-	16	TRBV4-3	TRBJ2-1	CASSQDQMSSYNEQFF	TGCGCCAGCAGCCAAGATCAGATGAGTTCCTACAATGAGCAGTTCTTC
-	-	16	TRBV28	TRBJ1-4	CASTTAGGRRNEKLFF	TGTGCCAGCACTACTGCCGGAGGACGGAGAAATGAAAAACTGTTTTTT
-	-	13	TRBV27	TRBJ2-5	CASSRTTQETQYF	TGTGCCAGCTCACGGACTACCCAAGAGACCCAGTACTTC
-	-	13	TRBV11-2	TRBJ1-1	CASSLGANTEAFF	TGTGCCAGCAGCCTCGGGGCGAACACTGAAGCTTTCTTT
TRBD2	-	15	TRBV7-8	TRBJ2-5	CASSPGLAAQETQYF	TGTGCCAGCAGCCCGGGACTAGCGGCCCAAGAGACCCAGTACTTC
-	-	13	TRBV29-1	TRBJ1-3	CSLLQRSGNTIYF	TGCAGCCTGCTACAGCGCTCTGGAAACACCATATATTTT
-	once	15	TRBV9	TRBJ2-3	CASSVGPPSTDTQYF	TGTGCCAGCAGCGTAGGGCCCCCTAGCACAGATACGCAGTATTTT
-	-	15	TRBV27	TRBJ2-7	CASSLYPFQPYEQYF	TGTGCCAGCAGTTTATATCCGTTCCAACCCTACGAGCAGTACTTC
TRBD1	-	11	TRBV20-1	TRBJ1-2	CSAQGGYGYTF	TGCAGTGCTCAGGGGGGGTATGGCTACACCTTC
-	once	15	TRBV7-8	TRBJ2-5	CASSPSRGGGETQYF	TGTGCCAGCAGCCCGTCTAGGGGAGGAGGAGAGACCCAGTACTTC
-	-	15	TRBV27	TRBJ2-7	CASSPYLRGTYEQYF	TGTGCCAGCAGCCCATACCTTCGCGGTACCTACGAGCAGTACTTC
-	-	14	TRBV7-2	TRBJ2-7	CASSPPGRLYEQYF	TGTGCCAGCAGCCCTCCGGGTCGCCTCTACGAGCAGTACTTC
-	-	11	TRBV25-1	TRBJ1-1	CASTLAREAFF	TGTGCCAGCACCCTCGCCCGTGAAGCTTTCTTT
-	once	19	TRBV7-9	TRBJ2-3	CASSITGTLGFGGTDTQYF	TGTGCCAGCAGCATTACCGGGACTCTAGGCTTCGGGGGTACAGATACGCAGTATTTT
-	once	14	TRBV7-9	TRBJ2-1	CASSLPSAANEQFF	TGTGCCAGCAGCTTACCTAGCGCGGCCAATGAGCAGTTCTTC
TRBD1	-	13	TRBV16	TRBJ2-1	CATTNQGENEQFF	TGTGCCACTACGAATCAGGGGGAAAATGAGCAGTTCTTC
TRBD1	-	16	TRBV4-1	TRBJ1-5	CASSLIQGLDNQPQHF	TGCGCCAGCAGCCTCATACAGGGGCTCGATAATCAGCCCCAGCATTTT
TRBD2	-	20	TRBV19	TRBJ2-1	CASSWRLAGEKTTAYNEQFF	TGTGCCAGTAGTTGGCGACTAGCGGGAGAGAAAACTACAGCCTACAATGAGCAGTTCTTC
TRBD1	few	12	TRBV10-3	TRBJ2-7	CATRDRGQEQYF	TGTGCCACCCGCGACAGGGGGCAGGAGCAGTACTTC
-	-	12	TRBV7-9	TRBJ1-2	CASTSSYYGYTF	TGTGCCAGCACCTCATCATATTATGGCTACACCTTC
-	-	13	TRBV11-2	TRBJ2-3	CASTFTGTDTQYF	TGTGCCAGCACCTTTACAGGCACAGATACGCAGTATTTT